Following are 3 T cell receptor beta chains from one sample sequenced in a study of CD8+ T cells in alopecia areata. RNA was extracted and reverse transcribed into cDNA as the sequencing template. Clones were sequenced by immunoSEQ multiplex PCR, and TCRdb holds only the in-frame ones, with some missing. The sample has 95,000 to 110,000 clones, 45% to 60% seen once. The sample consisted of CD4+ T cells sorted from blood. The receptors derive from a human donor in good health.

This clone has just a few counts. The V and J genes are TRBV10-3 and TRBJ2-1; tentatively, D is TRBD2 (7 bases). V was trimmed by 6 bases and J by 7 bases, leaving 13 bases between them. The CDR3 is 13 residues long. The germline CDR1 and CDR2 sequences are ENHRY and SYGVKD. The CDR3 nucleotides read TGTGCCATCAGATCTGGGGGGGCGAATGAGCAGTTCTTC. Protein: CAIRSGGANEQFF.

The rearrangement joins TRBV11-1 to TRBJ2-5; D remains unclear. Germline-derived CDR1 and CDR2 are SGHAT and FQDESV (reference sequence). Trimming removed 2 bases from V and 1 base from J, with 14 bases in between. This CDR3 spans 16 amino acids. CDR3 region: CASSLSGPDPQETQYF. The CDR3 DNA sequence: TGTGCCAGCAGCTTAAGTGGTCCGGACCCCCAAGAGACCCAGTACTTC.

The chain uses TRBV29-1 and TRBJ1-2; no reliable D call. This CDR3 is 13 amino acids long. The V and J ends lost 4 bases and 1 base respectively, with 10 bases between them. Germline V CDR1 and CDR2: SQVTM, ANQGSEA. CDR3 sequence reads: CSVGTGYNYGYTF. The CDR3 nucleotides read TGCAGCGTTGGGACGGGCTATAACTATGGCTACACCTTC.